Listed here are 16 T cell receptor beta chains from one sample, sequenced in a study of siplizumab effects on memory and regulatory T cells. Data came from immunoSEQ multiplex PCR; TCRdb stores just in-frame clones and leaves some out. The sample holds about 100,000 clones; about 90% are singletons and the top ten take approximately 12%. The sample taken for sequencing was non-Treg CD4+ T cells sorted from blood. The receptors come from a human donor in good health.

On this clone: Other DNA variants within this sample encode the same CDR3. CDR3 in amino acids: CASSVRLAVTDTQYF. The DNA of the CDR3 is TGTGCCAGCAGCGTGCGACTAGCTGTGACAGATACGCAGTATTTT. This chain joins TRBV9 and TRBJ2-3, with TRBD2 matching 7 bases. CDR1 SGDLS and CDR2 YYNGEE come from the germline V gene. CDR3 length equals 15 residues. The junction had 6 bases not matched to a gene; V was cut back by 2 bases and J by 3 bases.

This chain connects TRBV10-1 to TRBJ2-2, with no clear D. The CDR3 covers 14 residues. Germline V gives CDR1 WNHNN, CDR2 SYGVQD (reference sequence). The V end lost 5 bases, the J end lost 6 bases, and 13 bases lay between the germline ends. In DNA form, the CDR3 reads TGCGCCAGCAGTCAATCCCCTGAGGCCGGGGAGCTGTTTTTT. Translating it yields CASSQSPEAGELFF.

CDR3 region: CASKRGQTQNIQYF. Here the CDR3 DNA reads TGTGCCAGCAAAAGAGGACAGACCCAAAACATTCAGTACTTC. The rearrangement joins TRBV28 to TRBJ2-4; maybe TRBD1 (6 bases). CDR1 MDHEN and CDR2 SYDVKM come from the germline V gene. V was trimmed by 7 bases and J by 5 bases, leaving 15 bases between them. This CDR3 has 14 amino acids. Based on the CDR3 plus reference TRBV28 and TRBJ2-4, the full variable domain is DVKVTQSSRYLVKRTGEKVFLECVQDMDHENMFWYRQDPGLGLRLIYFSYDVKMKEKGDIPEGYSVSREKKERFSLILESASTNQTSMYLCASKRGQTQNIQYFGAGTRLSVL.

This chain links TRBV28 with TRBJ1-2; D uncertain. The ends were cut back, 5 bases at V and 7 bases at J, with 14 bases in the middle. CDR1 is MDHEN, CDR2 SYDVKM, per germline. The CDR3 totals 13 residues. The CDR3 loop reads CASSRRGGFGYTF. In nucleotides, the CDR3 is TGTGCCAGCAGTCGCCGAGGAGGGTTTGGCTACACCTTC.

The chain joins TRBV7-6 to TRBJ2-1; 15 bases map to TRBD2. Per the germline V gene, CDR1 is SGHVS and CDR2 is FNYEAQ. This CDR3 has 17 residues. Germline trimming cut 3 bases from V and 7 bases from J; bases unmatched to any gene: 7. The CDR3 DNA sequence: TGTGCCAGCAGCTTTTTCTATGGGACTAGCGGGAGGAATGAGCAGTTCTTC. It is translated as CASSFFYGTSGRNEQFF.

This clone is a singleton in its sample. CDR3 sequence: CASSFGSGGNQPQHF. CDR3 bases: TGTGCCAGCAGTTTCGGGTCCGGGGGCAATCAGCCCCAGCATTTT. The chain is built from TRBV28 and TRBJ1-5; the D is unclear. V was cut by 3 bases and J by 2 bases, with 11 bases left in between. CDR1 and CDR2 from the germline V gene are MDHEN and SYDVKM. This CDR3 has 15 residues.

The rearrangement uses TRBV7-3 and TRBJ2-1; TRBD1 matches 7 bases. This CDR3 spans 15 amino acids. CDR1 is SGHTA, CDR2 FQGTGA, per germline. V was clipped by 3 bases and J by 2 bases; unmatched bases: 4. In DNA form, the CDR3 reads TGTGCCAGCAGCTTCGACAGGGCTACCTACAATGAGCAGTTCTTC. It translates to CASSFDRATYNEQFF.

The chain employs TRBV5-1 and TRBJ2-7; 14 nucleotides match TRBD2. CDR1 and CDR2 from the germline V gene are SGHRS and YFSETQ. The CDR3 is 14 amino acids. The V gene end was trimmed by 7 bases and the J gene end by 12 bases; junction bases not matched to a gene: 12. The CDR3 protein is CASGTGTSGSHPYF. As DNA, the CDR3 is TGCGCCAGCGGCACCGGGACTAGCGGGAGTCACCCGTACTTC.

The chain employs TRBV7-3 and TRBJ2-3; no clear D. Germline V gene data show CDR1 as SGHTA and CDR2 as FQGTGA. The CDR3 covers 14 residues. The germline V and J ends were trimmed by 5 bases and 0 bases, with 9 bases remaining between them. CDR3 amino acids: CASSPSHSTDTQYF. The DNA of the CDR3 is TGTGCCAGCAGCCCCAGTCACAGCACAGATACGCAGTATTTT. Full variable domain (remainder filled in from reference TRBV7-3 and TRBJ2-3): GAGVSQTPSNKVTEKGKYVELRCDPISGHTALYWYRQSLGQGPEFLIYFQGTGAADDSGLPNDRFFAVRPEGSVSTLKIQRTERGDSAVYLCASSPSHSTDTQYFGPGTRLTVL.

The sample holds many counts of this clone. CDR3 sequence (DNA): TGTGCCAGCAGTGAGTTGAGCCGACAGGGGACCTCTGGAAACACCATATATTTT. Protein product: CASSELSRQGTSGNTIYF. The chain is built from TRBV2 and TRBJ1-3; 8 bases are a match to TRBD1. After removal of 3 bases from V and 0 bases from J, the junction contained 10 bases not matched to a gene. Germline CDR1 is SNHLY and CDR2 is FYNNEI. CDR3 length equals 18 residues. The full variable domain, completed using reference TRBV2 and TRBJ1-3, is EPEVTQTPSHQVTQMGQEVILRCVPISNHLYFYWYRQILGQKVEFLVSFYNNEISEKSEIFDDQFSVERPDGSNFTLKIRSTKLEDSAMYFCASSELSRQGTSGNTIYFGEGSWLTVV.

In this sample, this clone turned up once. The gene calls are TRBV5-6 and TRBJ2-5, with a tentative D call TRBD1 (6 bases). This CDR3 is built from 14 residues. Trimming removed 1 base at V and 2 bases at J, with 9 bases between. From germline, CDR1 is SGHDT and CDR2 YYEEEE. The DNA for the CDR3 is TGTGCCAGCAGCTTGACAGGGAATCAAGAGACCCAGTACTTC. Translated, it gives CASSLTGNQETQYF.

This chain connects TRBV27 to TRBJ2-7; 12 nucleotides agree with TRBD1. The CDR3 runs to 15 residues. Germline V lookup: CDR1 MNHEY, CDR2 SMNVEV (reference sequence). The V segment lost 5 bases and the J segment 5 bases; nucleotides outside the gene matches: 7. The CDR3 sequence: CASSPGDRGLNEQYF. As DNA, the CDR3 is TGTGCCAGCAGTCCAGGGGACAGGGGGCTGAACGAGCAGTACTTC.

The gene calls are TRBV30 and TRBJ2-3, with D uncertain. This CDR3 has 11 amino acids. Germline-derived CDR1 and CDR2 are GTSNPN and SVGIG (reference sequence). V was pared by 3 bases and J by 6 bases, with 7 bases between. The CDR3 DNA sequence: TGTGCCTGGAGCTCCAGGGATACGCAGTATTTT. It specifies CAWSSRDTQYF.

This clone was counted a single time. The chain combines TRBV28 with TRBJ1-1; D gene uncertain. This CDR3 spans 13 amino acids. Trimming removed 8 bases at V and 0 bases at J, with 10 bases between. Per germline, CDR1 MDHEN and CDR2 SYDVKM. The CDR3 loop is CASWAAMNTEAFF. The CDR3 coding sequence is TGTGCCAGCTGGGCCGCAATGAACACTGAAGCTTTCTTT.

J is TRBJ2-3 and V is TRBV5-4; 7 positions match TRBD1. CDR1 is SGHNT and CDR2 is YYREEE in the germline V gene (reference sequence). J gave up 0 bases and V 4 bases, and 11 bases lay outside the gene matches. CDR3 size: 17 residues. The CDR3 DNA reads TGTGCCAGCAGCAAGAGGGACAGACGGACTAGCACAGATACGCAGTATTTT. This encodes CASSKRDRRTSTDTQYF.

The chain links TRBV4-1 to TRBJ2-4; 11 nucleotides match TRBD1. V dropped 1 base and J dropped 12; count of bases not matched to a gene: 5. There are 14 residues in the CDR3. Per the germline V gene, CDR1 is MGHRA and CDR2 is YSYEKL. DNA for the CDR3: TGCGCCAGCAGCCAAGGTGGGGACAGGGGGAATCAGTACTTC. This translates into CASSQGGDRGNQYF.